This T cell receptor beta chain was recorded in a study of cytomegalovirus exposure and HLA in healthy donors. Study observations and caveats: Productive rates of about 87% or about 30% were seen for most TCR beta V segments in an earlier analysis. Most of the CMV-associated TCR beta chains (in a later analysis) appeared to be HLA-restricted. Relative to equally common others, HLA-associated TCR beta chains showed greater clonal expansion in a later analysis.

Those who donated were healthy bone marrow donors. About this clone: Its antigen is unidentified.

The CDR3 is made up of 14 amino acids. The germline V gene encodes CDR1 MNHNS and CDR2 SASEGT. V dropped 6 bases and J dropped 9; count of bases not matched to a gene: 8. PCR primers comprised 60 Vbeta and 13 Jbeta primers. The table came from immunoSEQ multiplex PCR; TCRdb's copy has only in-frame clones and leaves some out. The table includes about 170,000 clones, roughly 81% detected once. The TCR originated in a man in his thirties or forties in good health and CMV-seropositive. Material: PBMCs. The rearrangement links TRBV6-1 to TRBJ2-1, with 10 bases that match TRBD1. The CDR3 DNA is TGTGCCAGCAGCCGACAGGGGGCAGGGGGTGAGCAGTTCTTC. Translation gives CASSRQGAGGEQFF.